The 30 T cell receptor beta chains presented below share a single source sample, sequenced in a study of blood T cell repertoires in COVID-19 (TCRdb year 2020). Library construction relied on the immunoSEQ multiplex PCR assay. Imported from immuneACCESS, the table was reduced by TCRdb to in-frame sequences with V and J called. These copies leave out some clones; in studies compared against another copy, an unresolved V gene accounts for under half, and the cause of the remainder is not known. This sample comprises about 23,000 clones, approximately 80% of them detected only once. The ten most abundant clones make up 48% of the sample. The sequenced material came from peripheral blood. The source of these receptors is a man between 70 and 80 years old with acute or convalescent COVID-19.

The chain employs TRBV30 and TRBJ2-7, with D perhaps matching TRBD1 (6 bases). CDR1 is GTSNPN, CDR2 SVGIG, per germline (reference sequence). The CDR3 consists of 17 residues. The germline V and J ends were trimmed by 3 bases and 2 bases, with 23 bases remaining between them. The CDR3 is CAWSQGTFATFPYEQYF. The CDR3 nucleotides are TGTGCCTGGAGCCAGGGGACCTTTGCGACTTTCCCCTACGAGCAGTACTTC.

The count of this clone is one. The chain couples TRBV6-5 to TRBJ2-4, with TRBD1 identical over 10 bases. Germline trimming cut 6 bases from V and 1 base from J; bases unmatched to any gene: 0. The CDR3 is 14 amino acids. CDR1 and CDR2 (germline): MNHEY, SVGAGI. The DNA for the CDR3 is TGTGCCAGCAGGGGACAGGGGGCCAAAAACATTCAGTACTTC. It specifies CASRGQGAKNIQYF.

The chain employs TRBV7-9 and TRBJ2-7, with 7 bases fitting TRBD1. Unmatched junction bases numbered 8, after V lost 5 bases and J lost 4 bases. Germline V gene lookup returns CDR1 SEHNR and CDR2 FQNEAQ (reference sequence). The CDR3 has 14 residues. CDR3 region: CASSPRQGRYEQYF. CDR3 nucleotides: TGTGCCAGCAGCCCACGACAGGGAAGGTACGAGCAGTACTTC.

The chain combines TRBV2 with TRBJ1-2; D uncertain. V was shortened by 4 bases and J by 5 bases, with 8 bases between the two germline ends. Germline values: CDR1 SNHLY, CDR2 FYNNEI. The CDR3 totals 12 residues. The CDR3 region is CASSVDSYGYTF. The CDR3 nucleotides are TGTGCCAGCAGTGTTGACTCATATGGCTACACCTTC.

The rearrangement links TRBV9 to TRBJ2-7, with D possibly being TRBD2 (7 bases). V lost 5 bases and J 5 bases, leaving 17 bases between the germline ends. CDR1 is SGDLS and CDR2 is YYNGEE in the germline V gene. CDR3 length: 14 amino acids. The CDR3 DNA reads TGTGCCAGCAGTGGGGGCCGGGGGGCGAACGAGCAGTACTTC. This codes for CASSGGRGANEQYF.

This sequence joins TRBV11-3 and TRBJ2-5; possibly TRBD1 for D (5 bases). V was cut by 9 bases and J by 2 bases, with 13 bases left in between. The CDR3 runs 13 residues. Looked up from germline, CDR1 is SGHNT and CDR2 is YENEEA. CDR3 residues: CASSGHSQETQYF. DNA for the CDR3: TGTGCCAGTTCAGGACACTCGCAAGAGACCCAGTACTTC.

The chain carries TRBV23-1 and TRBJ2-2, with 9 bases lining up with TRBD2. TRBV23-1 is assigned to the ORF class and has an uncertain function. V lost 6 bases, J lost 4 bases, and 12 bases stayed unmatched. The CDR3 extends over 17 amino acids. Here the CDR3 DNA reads TGCGCCAGCAGCCAACCGAGGCGGGAGGGCGTCACCGGGGAGCTGTTTTTT. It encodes CASSQPRREGVTGELFF.

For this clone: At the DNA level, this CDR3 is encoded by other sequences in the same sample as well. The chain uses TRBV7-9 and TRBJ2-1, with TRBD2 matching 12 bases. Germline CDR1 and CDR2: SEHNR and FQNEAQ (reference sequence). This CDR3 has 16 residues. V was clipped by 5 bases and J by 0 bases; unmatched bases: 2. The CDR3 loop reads CASSVTSGSSYNEQFF. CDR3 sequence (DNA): TGTGCCAGCAGCGTGACTAGCGGGAGCTCCTACAATGAGCAGTTCTTC.

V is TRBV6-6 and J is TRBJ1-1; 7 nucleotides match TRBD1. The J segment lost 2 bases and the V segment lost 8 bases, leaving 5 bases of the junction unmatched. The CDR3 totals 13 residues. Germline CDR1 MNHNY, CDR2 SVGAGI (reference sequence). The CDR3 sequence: CASFGQANTEAFF. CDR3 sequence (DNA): TGTGCCAGCTTCGGACAGGCTAACACTGAAGCTTTCTTT.

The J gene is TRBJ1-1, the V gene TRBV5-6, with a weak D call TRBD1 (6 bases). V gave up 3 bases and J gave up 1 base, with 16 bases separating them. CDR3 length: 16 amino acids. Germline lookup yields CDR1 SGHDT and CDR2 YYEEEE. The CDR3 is CASSSGTLSGNTEAFF. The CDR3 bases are TGTGCCAGCAGCTCCGGGACACTTTCGGGGAACACTGAAGCTTTCTTT.

CDR3 protein: CASRGAYNEQFF. The DNA of the CDR3 is TGTGCCAGCCGGGGGGCCTACAATGAGCAGTTCTTC. This chain uses TRBV28 with TRBJ2-1; 7 bases agree with TRBD2. Germline V CDR1 and CDR2: MDHEN, SYDVKM. The CDR3 totals 12 residues. V shed 8 bases, J shed 2 bases, and the junction held 0 bases outside the gene matches.

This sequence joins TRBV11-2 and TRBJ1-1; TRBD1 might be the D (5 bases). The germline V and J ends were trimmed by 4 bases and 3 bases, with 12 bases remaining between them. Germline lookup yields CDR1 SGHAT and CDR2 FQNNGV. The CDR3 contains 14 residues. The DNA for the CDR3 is TGTGCCAGCAGCTCCACCCCCAGGGACACTGAAGCTTTCTTT. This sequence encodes CASSSTPRDTEAFF.

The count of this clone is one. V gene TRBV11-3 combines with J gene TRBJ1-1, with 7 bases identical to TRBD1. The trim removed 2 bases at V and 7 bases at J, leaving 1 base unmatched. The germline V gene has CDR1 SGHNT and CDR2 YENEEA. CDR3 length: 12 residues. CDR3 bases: TGTGCCAGCAGCTTACGACAGGGTGAAGCTTTCTTT. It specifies CASSLRQGEAFF.

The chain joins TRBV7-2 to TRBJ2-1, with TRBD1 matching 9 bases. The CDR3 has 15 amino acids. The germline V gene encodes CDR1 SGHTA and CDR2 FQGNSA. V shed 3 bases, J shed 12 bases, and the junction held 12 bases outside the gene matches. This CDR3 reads CASSFEGGQGFGQFF. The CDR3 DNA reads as TGTGCCAGCAGCTTTGAGGGAGGACAGGGGTTCGGGCAGTTCTTC.

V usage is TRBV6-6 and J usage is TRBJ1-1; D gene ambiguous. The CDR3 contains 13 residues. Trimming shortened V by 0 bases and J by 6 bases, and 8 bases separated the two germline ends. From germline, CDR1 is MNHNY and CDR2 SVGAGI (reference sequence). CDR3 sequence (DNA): TGTGCCAGCAGTTACTCCCGGGTCCCTGAAGCTTTCTTT. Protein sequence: CASSYSRVPEAFF.

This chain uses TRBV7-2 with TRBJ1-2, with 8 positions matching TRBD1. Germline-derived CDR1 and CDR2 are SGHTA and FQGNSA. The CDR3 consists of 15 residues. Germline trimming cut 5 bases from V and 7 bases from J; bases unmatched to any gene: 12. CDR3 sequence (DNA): TGTGCCAGCAGCACAGACGGACAGGGTTTGCGTGGCTACACCTTC. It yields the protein CASSTDGQGLRGYTF.

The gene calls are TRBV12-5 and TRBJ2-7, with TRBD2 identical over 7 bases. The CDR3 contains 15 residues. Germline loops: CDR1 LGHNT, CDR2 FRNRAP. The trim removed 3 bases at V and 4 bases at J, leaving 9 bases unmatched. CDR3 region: CASGLGLSGGYEQYF. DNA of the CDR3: TGTGCTAGTGGTTTAGGGCTGTCCGGGGGGTACGAGCAGTACTTC.

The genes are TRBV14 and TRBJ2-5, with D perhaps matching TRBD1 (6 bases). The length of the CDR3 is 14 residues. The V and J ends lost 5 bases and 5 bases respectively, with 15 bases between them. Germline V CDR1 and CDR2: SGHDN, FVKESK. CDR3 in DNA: TGTGCCAGCAGCTTGTTACCAGGGGAGGAGACCCAGTACTTC. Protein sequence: CASSLLPGEETQYF.

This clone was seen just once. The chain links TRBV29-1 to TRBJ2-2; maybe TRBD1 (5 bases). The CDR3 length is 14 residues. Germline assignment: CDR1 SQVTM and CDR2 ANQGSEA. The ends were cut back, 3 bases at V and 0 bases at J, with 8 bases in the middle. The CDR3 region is CSVDTGSNTGELFF. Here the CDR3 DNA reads TGCAGCGTTGATACAGGATCGAACACCGGGGAGCTGTTTTTT.

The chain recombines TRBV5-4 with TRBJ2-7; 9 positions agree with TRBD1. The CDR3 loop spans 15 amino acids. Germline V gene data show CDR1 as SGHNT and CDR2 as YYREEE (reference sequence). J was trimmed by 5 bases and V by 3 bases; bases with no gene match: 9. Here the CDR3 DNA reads TGTGCCAGCAGCTCAAGGGACAGGGTTAACAACGAGCAGTACTTC. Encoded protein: CASSSRDRVNNEQYF.

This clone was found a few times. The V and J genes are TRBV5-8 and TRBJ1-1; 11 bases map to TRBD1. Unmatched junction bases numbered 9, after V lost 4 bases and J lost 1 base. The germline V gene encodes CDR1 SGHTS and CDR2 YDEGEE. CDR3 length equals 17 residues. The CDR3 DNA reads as TGTGCCAGCAGCCTCCTAGGGACAGGGGGACCGAACACTGAAGCTTTCTTT. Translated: CASSLLGTGGPNTEAFF.

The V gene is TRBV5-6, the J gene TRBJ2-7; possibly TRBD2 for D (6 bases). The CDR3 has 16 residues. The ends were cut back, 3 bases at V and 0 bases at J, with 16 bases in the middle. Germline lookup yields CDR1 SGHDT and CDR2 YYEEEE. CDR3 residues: CASSWGIGGRSYEQYF. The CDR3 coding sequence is TGTGCCAGCAGCTGGGGGATCGGGGGACGCTCCTACGAGCAGTACTTC.

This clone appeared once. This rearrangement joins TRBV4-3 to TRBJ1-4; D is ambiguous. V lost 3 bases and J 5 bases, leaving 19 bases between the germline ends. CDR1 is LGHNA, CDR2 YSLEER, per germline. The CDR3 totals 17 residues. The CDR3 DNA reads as TGCGCCAGCAGCCAGGGTACCGGGAGCTTCGCGAATGAAAAACTGTTTTTT. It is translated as CASSQGTGSFANEKLFF.

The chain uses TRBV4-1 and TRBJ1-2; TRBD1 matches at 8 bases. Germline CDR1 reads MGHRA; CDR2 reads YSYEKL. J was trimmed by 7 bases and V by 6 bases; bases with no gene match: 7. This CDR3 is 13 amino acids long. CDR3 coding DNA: TGCGCCAGCAGGGGCCAGGGGGCTTTTGGCTACACCTTC. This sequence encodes CASRGQGAFGYTF.

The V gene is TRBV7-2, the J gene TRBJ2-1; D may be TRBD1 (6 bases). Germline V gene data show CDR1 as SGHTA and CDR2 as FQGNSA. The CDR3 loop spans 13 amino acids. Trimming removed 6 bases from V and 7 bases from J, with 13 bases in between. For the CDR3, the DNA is TGTGCCAGCAGGCAACAGGGTGGAAATGAGCAGTTCTTC. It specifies CASRQQGGNEQFF.

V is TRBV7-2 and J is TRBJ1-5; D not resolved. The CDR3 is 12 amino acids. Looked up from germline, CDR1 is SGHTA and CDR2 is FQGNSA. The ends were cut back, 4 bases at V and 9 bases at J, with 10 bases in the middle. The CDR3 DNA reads TGTGCCAGCAGCTCCACTTCGTGGCCCCAGCATTTT. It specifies CASSSTSWPQHF.

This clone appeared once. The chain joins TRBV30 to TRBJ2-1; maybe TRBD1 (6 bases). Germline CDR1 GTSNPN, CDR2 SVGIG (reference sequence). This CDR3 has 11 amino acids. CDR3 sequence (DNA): TGTGGCTCGACTCAGGGGAATGAGCAGTTCTTC. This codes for CGSTQGNEQFF.

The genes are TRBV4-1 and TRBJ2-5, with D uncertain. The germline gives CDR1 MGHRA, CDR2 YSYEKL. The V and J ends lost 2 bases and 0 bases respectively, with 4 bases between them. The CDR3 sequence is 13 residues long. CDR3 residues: CASSQSNQETQYF. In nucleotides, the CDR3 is TGCGCCAGCAGCCAAAGCAACCAAGAGACCCAGTACTTC.

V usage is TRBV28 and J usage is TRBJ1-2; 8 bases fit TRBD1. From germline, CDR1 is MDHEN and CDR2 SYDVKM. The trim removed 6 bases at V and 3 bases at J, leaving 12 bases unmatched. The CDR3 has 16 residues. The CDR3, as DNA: TGTGCCAGCAGAAGCACCGGGACAGGAGACGACTATGGCTACACCTTC. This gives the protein CASRSTGTGDDYGYTF.

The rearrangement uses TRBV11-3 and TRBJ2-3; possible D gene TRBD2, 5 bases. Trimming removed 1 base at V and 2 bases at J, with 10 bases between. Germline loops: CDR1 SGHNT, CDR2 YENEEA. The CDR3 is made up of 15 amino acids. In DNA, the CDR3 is TGTGCCAGCAGCTTAGCCGGGATCTTCACAGATACGCAGTATTTT. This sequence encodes CASSLAGIFTDTQYF.